A single count supports the clone carrying this T cell receptor beta chain. This sample was taken from a study of cytomegalovirus exposure and HLA in healthy donors. V lost 0 bases, J lost 0 bases, and 5 bases lay in between. The CDR3 is 15 residues long. From germline, CDR1 is LNHNV and CDR2 YYDKDF (reference sequence). PCR was performed using 60 Vbeta and 13 Jbeta primers. Only in-frame clones appear in the TCRdb table, and some are missing; sequencing was by immunoSEQ multiplex PCR. The data show roughly 170,000 clones, about three quarters seen once. Nominal health characterized the donors when sampled, though unrecorded immune exposures were likely.

The source is a female donor in good health and CMV-seronegative. The V gene is TRBV15, the J gene TRBJ1-4; D not resolved. The specimen was PBMCs. DNA of the CDR3: TGTGCCACCAGCAGAGATGCGGCAACTAATGAAAAACTGTTTTTT. Protein: CATSRDAATNEKLFF.